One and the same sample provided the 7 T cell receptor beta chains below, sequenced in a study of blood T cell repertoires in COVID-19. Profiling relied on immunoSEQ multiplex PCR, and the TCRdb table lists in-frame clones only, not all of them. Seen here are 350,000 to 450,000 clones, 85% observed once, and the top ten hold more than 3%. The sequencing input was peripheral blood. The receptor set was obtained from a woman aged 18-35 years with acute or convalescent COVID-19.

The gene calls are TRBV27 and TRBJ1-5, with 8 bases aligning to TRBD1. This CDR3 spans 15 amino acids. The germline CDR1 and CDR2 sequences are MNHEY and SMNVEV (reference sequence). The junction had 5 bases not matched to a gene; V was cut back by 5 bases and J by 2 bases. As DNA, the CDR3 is TGTGCCAGCAGTCCTGGGACAGGACGCAATCAGCCCCAGCATTTT. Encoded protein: CASSPGTGRNQPQHF.

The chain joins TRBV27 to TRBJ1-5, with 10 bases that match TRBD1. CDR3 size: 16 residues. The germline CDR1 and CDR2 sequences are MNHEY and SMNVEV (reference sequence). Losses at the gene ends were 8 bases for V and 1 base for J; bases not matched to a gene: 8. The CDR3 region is CASPDRGLRSNQPQHF. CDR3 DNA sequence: TGTGCCAGCCCTGACAGGGGGCTGAGGAGCAATCAGCCCCAGCATTTT.

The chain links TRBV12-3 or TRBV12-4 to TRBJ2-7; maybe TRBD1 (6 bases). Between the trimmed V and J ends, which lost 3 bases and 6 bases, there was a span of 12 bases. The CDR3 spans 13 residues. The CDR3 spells CASSFTGWGEQYF. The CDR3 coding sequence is TGTGCCAGCAGTTTCACAGGGTGGGGCGAGCAGTACTTC.

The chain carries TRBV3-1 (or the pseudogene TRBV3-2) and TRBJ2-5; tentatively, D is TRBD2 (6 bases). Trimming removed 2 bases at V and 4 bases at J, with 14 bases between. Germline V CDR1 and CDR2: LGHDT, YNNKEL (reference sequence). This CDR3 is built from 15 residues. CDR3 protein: CASSQRMRDRETQYF. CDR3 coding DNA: TGTGCCAGCAGCCAAAGGATGCGGGATAGAGAGACCCAGTACTTC.

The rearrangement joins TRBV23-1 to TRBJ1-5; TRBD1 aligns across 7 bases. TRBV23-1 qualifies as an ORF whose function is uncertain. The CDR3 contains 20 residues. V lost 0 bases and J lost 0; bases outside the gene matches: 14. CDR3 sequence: CASSQSWMEWDSNSNQPQHF. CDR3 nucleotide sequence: TGCGCCAGCAGTCAATCTTGGATGGAATGGGACAGCAATAGCAATCAGCCCCAGCATTTT.

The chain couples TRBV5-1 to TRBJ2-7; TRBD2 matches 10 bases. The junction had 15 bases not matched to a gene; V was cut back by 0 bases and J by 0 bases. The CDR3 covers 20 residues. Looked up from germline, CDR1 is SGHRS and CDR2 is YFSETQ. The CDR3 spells CASSLGEVYSGRTSSYEQYF. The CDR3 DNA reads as TGCGCCAGCAGCTTGGGCGAGGTTTATAGCGGGAGGACGAGCTCCTACGAGCAGTACTTC. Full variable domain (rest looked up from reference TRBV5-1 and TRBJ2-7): KAGVTQTPRYLIKTRGQQVTLSCSPISGHRSVSWYQQTPGQGLQFLFEYFSETQRNKGNFPGRFSGRQFSNSRSEMNVSTLELGDSALYLCASSLGEVYSGRTSSYEQYFGPGTRLTVT.

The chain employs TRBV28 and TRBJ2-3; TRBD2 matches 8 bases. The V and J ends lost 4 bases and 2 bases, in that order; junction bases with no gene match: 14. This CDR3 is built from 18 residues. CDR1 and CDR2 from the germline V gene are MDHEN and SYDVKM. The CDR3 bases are TGTGCCAGCAGTTCGTTACTAGCGGAGACAACTGTCACAGATACGCAGTATTTT. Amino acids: CASSSLLAETTVTDTQYF. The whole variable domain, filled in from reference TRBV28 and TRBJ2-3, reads DVKVTQSSRYLVKRTGEKVFLECVQDMDHENMFWYRQDPGLGLRLIYFSYDVKMKEKGDIPEGYSVSREKKERFSLILESASTNQTSMYLCASSSLLAETTVTDTQYFGPGTRLTVL.